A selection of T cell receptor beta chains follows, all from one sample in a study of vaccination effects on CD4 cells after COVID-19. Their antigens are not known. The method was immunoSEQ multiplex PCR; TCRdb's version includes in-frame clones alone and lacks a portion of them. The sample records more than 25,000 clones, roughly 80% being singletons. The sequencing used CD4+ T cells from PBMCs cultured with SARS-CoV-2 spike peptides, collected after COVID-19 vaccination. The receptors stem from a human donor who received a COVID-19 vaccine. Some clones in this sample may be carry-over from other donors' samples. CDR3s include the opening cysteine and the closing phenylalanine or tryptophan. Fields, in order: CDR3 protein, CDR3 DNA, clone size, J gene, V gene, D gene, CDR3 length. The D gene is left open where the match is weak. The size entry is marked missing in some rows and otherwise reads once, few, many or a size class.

CDR3 protein: CASSTGHGNTEAFF
CDR3 DNA: TGTGCCAGCAGTACCGGACACGGGAACACTGAAGCTTTCTTT
clone size: few
J gene: TRBJ1-1
V gene: TRBV6-5
D gene: -
CDR3 length: 14

CDR3 protein: CASSQAANGNYEQYF
CDR3 DNA: TGTGCCAGCAGCCAAGCCGCGAACGGAAACTACGAGCAGTACTTC
clone size: -
J gene: TRBJ2-7
V gene: TRBV4-2
D gene: -
CDR3 length: 15

CDR3 protein: CASSQVRGQTDTQYF
CDR3 DNA: TGTGCCAGCAGCCAGGTCAGGGGGCAAACAGATACGCAGTATTTT
clone size: -
J gene: TRBJ2-3
V gene: TRBV14
D gene: TRBD1
CDR3 length: 15

CDR3 protein: CASSIFRGIGGTDTQYF
CDR3 DNA: TGTGCCAGTAGTATTTTCAGGGGGATTGGCGGCACAGATACGCAGTATTTT
clone size: -
J gene: TRBJ2-3
V gene: TRBV19
D gene: TRBD1
CDR3 length: 17

CDR3 protein: CASSQLDMIPSGANVLTF
CDR3 DNA: TGCGCCAGCAGCCAACTAGACATGATTCCCTCTGGGGCCAACGTCCTGACTTTC
clone size: once
J gene: TRBJ2-6
V gene: TRBV4-1
D gene: -
CDR3 length: 18

CDR3 protein: CASSFPDGGDNEKLFF
CDR3 DNA: TGTGCCAGCAGCTTCCCAGATGGCGGGGATAATGAAAAACTGTTTTTT
clone size: few
J gene: TRBJ1-4
V gene: TRBV5-4
D gene: -
CDR3 length: 16

CDR3 protein: CASSLLRLQGGSGNTIYF
CDR3 DNA: TGTGCCAGCAGTTTATTGAGGTTACAGGGCGGTTCTGGAAACACCATATATTTT
clone size: -
J gene: TRBJ1-3
V gene: TRBV28
D gene: -
CDR3 length: 18

CDR3 protein: CASSLYRDLRQPQHF
CDR3 DNA: TGTGCCAGCAGCTTGTATAGGGACCTCCGACAGCCCCAGCATTTT
clone size: once
J gene: TRBJ1-5
V gene: TRBV5-5
D gene: -
CDR3 length: 15

CDR3 protein: CASSEGQGEMTEAFF
CDR3 DNA: TGCGCCAGCAGTGAAGGACAGGGGGAGATGACTGAAGCTTTCTTT
clone size: -
J gene: TRBJ1-1
V gene: TRBV10-1
D gene: TRBD1
CDR3 length: 15

CDR3 protein: CASSLRQGLQTQYF
CDR3 DNA: TGTGCCAGCAGCTTAAGGCAGGGGTTGCAGACCCAGTACTTC
clone size: -
J gene: TRBJ2-5
V gene: TRBV7-9
D gene: -
CDR3 length: 14

CDR3 protein: CAWTRLAGPYNEQFF
CDR3 DNA: TGTGCCTGGACAAGACTAGCGGGGCCCTACAATGAGCAGTTCTTC
clone size: -
J gene: TRBJ2-1
V gene: TRBV30
D gene: TRBD2
CDR3 length: 15

CDR3 protein: CASSYGQGSYNEQFF
CDR3 DNA: TGTGCCAGCAGTTACGGACAGGGCTCCTACAATGAGCAGTTCTTC
clone size: -
J gene: TRBJ2-1
V gene: TRBV6-5
D gene: TRBD1
CDR3 length: 15